The 18 T cell receptor beta chains in this list originate from one sample, sequenced in a study of molecular identifiers for immune sequencing clone quantification. One entry per CDR3 protein, called by TCRdb with MiXCR from the PCR reads. The sample holds 40,000 to 50,000 distinct CDR3 sequences, over 15% seen once. The specimen was naive CD8+ T cells from blood, with Jurkat cell RNA spiked in. Subset given: FACS-sorted CD8+CD4-CCR7+CD45RA+ naive T cells. These receptor sequences come from a human donor in good health. Some libraries in this study had Jurkat cell RNA spiked in.

This clonotype has only one observation. At one of its ends the junction is not consistent with the germline gene, which may arise from a read error. This chain links TRBV20-1 with TRBJ2-5; D is ambiguous. Germline V gene lookup returns CDR1 DFQATT and CDR2 SNEGSKA (reference sequence). The CDR3 is 11 residues long. In DNA form, the CDR3 reads TGCAGTGCTAGAGCTTCGGAGACCCAGCACTTC. Translating gives CSARASETQHF.

The chain links TRBV12-3 or TRBV12-4 to TRBJ1-2; tentative D call: TRBD1 (5 bases). CDR3 size: 14 residues. The V end lost 6 bases, the J end lost 2 bases, and 13 bases lay between the germline ends. The CDR3 bases are TGTGCCAGCAGCCTCGAAGGGGCGAACTATGGCTACACCTTC. It encodes CASSLEGANYGYTF.

The chain employs TRBV4-2 and TRBJ2-3, with 8 bases fitting TRBD2. V gave up 0 bases and J gave up 8 bases; unmatched junction bases: 19. This CDR3 comprises 19 residues. Germline CDR1 reads LGHNA; CDR2 reads YNFKEQ. CDR3 coding DNA: TGTGCCAGCAGCCAAGACGGGACTAGTGGGACCCACGTTTCCCTTACGCAGTATTTT. Translating it yields CASSQDGTSGTHVSLTQYF.

In its sample, this clonotype was seen many times. The chain carries TRBV20-1 and TRBJ2-7, with D possibly TRBD1 on 5 matching bases. Trimming pared 1 base from V and 7 bases from J, leaving 14 bases between. The CDR3 spans 13 residues. The germline CDR1 and CDR2 sequences are DFQATT and SNEGSKA (reference sequence). The CDR3 sequence is CSARARGFGEQYF. CDR3 DNA sequence: TGCAGTGCTAGAGCAAGGGGATTCGGGGAGCAGTACTTC.

This clonotype was detected ten times or more. The chain couples TRBV20-1 to TRBJ1-1; D might be TRBD1 (6 bases). This CDR3 has 12 amino acids. Germline V gene sequence: CDR1 DFQATT, CDR2 SNEGSKA (reference sequence). Trimming stripped 5 bases from V and 5 bases from J, with 12 bases between. CDR3: CSAPRGQTEAFF. In DNA, the CDR3 is TGCAGTGCTCCAAGGGGACAAACTGAAGCTTTCTTT.

This clonotype came up many times. CDR3 residues: CASKVPGSNQPQHF. Written as DNA, the CDR3 is TGTGCCAGCAAGGTGCCGGGTAGCAATCAGCCCCAGCATTTT. The chain joins TRBV27 to TRBJ1-5; D remains ambiguous. V shed 7 bases and J shed 0 bases, with 10 bases lying between them. Germline V gene sequence: CDR1 MNHEY, CDR2 SMNVEV (reference sequence). There are 14 residues in the CDR3.

At least ten counts were recorded for this clonotype. This rearrangement joins TRBV6-4 to TRBJ2-1; D ambiguous. Germline lookup yields CDR1 MRHNA and CDR2 SNTAGT. V lost 3 bases, J lost 1 base, and 16 bases lay in between. CDR3 length: 17 residues. The CDR3 bases are TGTGCCAGCAGTGAGGGCCGAATGGGTAGTTCCTACAATGAGCAGTTCTTC. This codes for CASSEGRMGSSYNEQFF.

For this clonotype: This may be a read error: a much more frequent sequence differs by one nucleotide. The CDR3 protein is CASSYHRDERFF. In DNA, the CDR3 is TGTGCCAGCTCTTACCACAGGGATGAGCGGTTCTTC. The V gene is TRBV6-6, the J gene TRBJ2-1; tentative D call: TRBD1 (6 bases). From germline, CDR1 is MNHNY and CDR2 SVGAGI (reference sequence). The CDR3 is made up of 12 amino acids.

This clonotype appeared many times. The chain recombines TRBV5-1 with TRBJ2-6; D is unclear. CDR1 SGHRS and CDR2 YFSETQ come from the germline V gene. CDR3 length: 16 amino acids. V was clipped by 6 bases and J by 0 bases, with 13 bases between them. The CDR3, as DNA: TGCGCCAGCAACCAGGACGAGCGCTCTGGGGCCAACGTCCTGACTTTC. Translated, it gives CASNQDERSGANVLTF.

This clonotype was recorded at least ten times. The rearrangement uses TRBV7-6 and TRBJ2-5, with 10 bases fitting TRBD2. This CDR3 has 15 residues. J gave up 1 base and V 6 bases, and 5 bases lay outside the gene matches. CDR1 and CDR2 from the germline V gene are SGHVS and FNYEAQ. Here the CDR3 DNA reads TGTGCCAGCAGGTCTACTAGCGGGATCCAAGAGACCCAGTACTTC. Amino acid sequence: CASRSTSGIQETQYF.

This clonotype was recorded many times. The chain is built from TRBV27 and TRBJ2-3; no firm D call. V was clipped by 2 bases and J by 4 bases, with 10 bases between them. Per the germline V gene, CDR1 is MNHEY and CDR2 is SMNVEV (reference sequence). The CDR3 has 14 residues. CDR3 nucleotides: TGTGCCAGCAGTTTAACCCCCGCGGCAGATACGCAGTATTTT. Amino acids: CASSLTPAADTQYF.

This clonotype was detected ten times or more. The chain employs TRBV29-1 and TRBJ1-1; D is undetermined. CDR1 is SQVTM and CDR2 is ANQGSEA in the germline V gene. Trimming shortened V by 5 bases and J by 7 bases, and 11 bases separated the two germline ends. The CDR3 sequence is 11 residues long. CDR3 region: CSVFRADEAFF. CDR3 DNA sequence: TGCAGCGTTTTTCGCGCAGATGAAGCTTTCTTT.

This clonotype was seen repeatedly, ten times or more. The chain links TRBV7-6 to TRBJ2-2, with a possible D match to TRBD2 (6 bases). Between the trimmed V and J ends, which lost 2 bases and 5 bases, there was a span of 18 bases. The CDR3 is 17 amino acids. From germline, CDR1 is SGHVS and CDR2 FNYEAQ. CDR3 sequence reads: CASSLTLSPGATGELFF. The CDR3 DNA follows: TGTGCCAGCAGCTTAACCCTCTCGCCGGGAGCGACCGGGGAGCTGTTTTTT.

This clonotype was recorded at least ten times. This chain links TRBV5-4 with TRBJ2-3; 12 positions match TRBD2. J gave up 6 bases and V 4 bases, and 6 bases lay outside the gene matches. This CDR3 contains 15 residues. Germline CDR1 is SGHNT and CDR2 is YYREEE (reference sequence). The CDR3 sequence is CASSPSLAGGDTQYF. Here the CDR3 DNA reads TGTGCCAGCAGCCCGTCACTAGCGGGAGGTGATACGCAGTATTTT.

In its sample, this clonotype was seen many times. The chain joins TRBV7-9 to TRBJ2-3, with TRBD1 as a possible D gene (6 bases). V was pared by 3 bases and J by 6 bases, with 13 bases between. From germline, CDR1 is SEHNR and CDR2 FQNEAQ (reference sequence). The CDR3 is made up of 14 amino acids. CDR3 loop: CASSLGTSADTQYF. Here the CDR3 DNA reads TGTGCCAGCAGCTTGGGGACATCGGCGGATACGCAGTATTTT.

On this clonotype: This could be a read error, since a much larger clone is one nucleotide away. This chain uses TRBV27 with TRBJ2-3; D is undetermined. Germline V gene lookup returns CDR1 MNHEY and CDR2 SMNVEV (reference sequence). V was shortened by 0 bases and J by 3 bases, with 13 bases between the two germline ends. This CDR3 is built from 16 residues. CDR3 DNA: TGTGCCAGCAGTTTATCCCCCTCTGGGGTTACAGATACGCAGTATTTT. Its translation is CASSLSPSGVTDTQYF.

This clonotype was recorded at least ten times. The CDR3 here is CSARGVYKKQETQYF. As DNA, the CDR3 is TGCAGTGCTAGAGGCGTCTATAAGAAACAAGAGACCCAGTACTTC. This rearrangement joins TRBV20-1 to TRBJ2-5; unclear D gene. Trimming left V 1 base short and J 2 bases short, with 14 bases between. This CDR3 region has 15 residues. In germline, CDR1 is DFQATT, CDR2 SNEGSKA (reference sequence).

Ten or more counts support this clonotype. The rearrangement joins TRBV7-2 to TRBJ2-6; TRBD1 might be the D (6 bases). The CDR3 is 17 residues long. Trimming took 8 bases from V and 0 from J, leaving 17 bases between them. The V gene's germline CDR1 is SGHTA and CDR2 FQGNSA. This CDR3 reads CASGWGTDSSGANVLTF. For the CDR3, the DNA is TGTGCCAGCGGGTGGGGGACGGACAGCTCTGGGGCCAACGTCCTGACTTTC.